Following are 17 T cell receptor beta chains from one sample sequenced in a study of T cells in Graves' hyperthyroidism and ophthalmopathy. Amplified TCR beta CDR3 regions came from RNA transcripts. HTBI primers drove first-round RT-PCR of the TCR CDR3. TCRdb re-called the multiplex PCR reads through MiXCR, storing one row per CDR3 protein. The table shows about 640,000 distinct CDR3 sequences, with about a fifth occurring only once. Sequences were obtained from blood. These receptors all stem from a man younger than 40 with Graves' ophthalmopathy.

This clonotype was picked up a small number of times. This CDR3 is CASSLIAQIYEQYF. In nucleotides, the CDR3 is TGTGCCAGCAGTTTAATTGCACAGATCTACGAGCAGTACTTC. The rearrangement joins TRBV28 to TRBJ2-7; no clear D gene. The CDR3 loop spans 14 amino acids. CDR1 and CDR2 from the germline V gene are MDHEN and SYDVKM. V dropped 2 bases and J dropped 3 bases, with 11 bases sitting between them.

This sequence joins TRBV2 and TRBJ2-1; D is uncertain. This CDR3 has 15 amino acids. Per the germline V gene, CDR1 is SNHLY and CDR2 is FYNNEI. Trimming left V 6 bases short and J 0 bases short, with 12 bases between. The DNA of the CDR3 is TGTGCCAGCAGGTCGGAACTGAGCTCCTACAATGAGCAGTTCTTC. It codes for CASRSELSSYNEQFF.

The sample holds a few counts of this clonotype. This chain joins TRBV2 and TRBJ2-2; no definite D call. CDR1 and CDR2 from the germline V gene are SNHLY and FYNNEI. This CDR3 spans 14 amino acids. Trimming took off 1 base at V and 5 bases at J, with 8 bases between the two ends. The CDR3 coding sequence is TGTGCCAGCAGTGAAGTATTAAGAACCGGGGAGCTGTTTTTT. Translating gives CASSEVLRTGELFF. Combining the CDR3 with reference TRBV2 and TRBJ2-2 gives the whole variable domain EPEVTQTPSHQVTQMGQEVILRCVPISNHLYFYWYRQILGQKVEFLVSFYNNEISEKSEIFDDQFSVERPDGSNFTLKIRSTKLEDSAMYFCASSEVLRTGELFFGEGSRLTVL.

This clonotype was detected a few times. The chain joins TRBV12-3 or TRBV12-4 to TRBJ1-5; D not certain. CDR3 size: 16 residues. V dropped 3 bases and J dropped 0 bases, with 12 bases sitting between them. The CDR3 spells CASSFTGVLSNQPQHF. CDR3 DNA: TGTGCCAGCAGTTTCACGGGCGTCCTTAGCAATCAGCCCCAGCATTTT.

V is TRBV4-1 and J is TRBJ2-3, with D unclear. Germline CDR1 and CDR2: MGHRA and YSYEKL. V dropped 1 base and J dropped 2 bases, with 7 bases sitting between them. The CDR3 is 14 residues long. CDR3 protein: CASSQVGLTDTQYF. DNA for the CDR3: TGCGCCAGCAGCCAAGTAGGGCTCACAGATACGCAGTATTTT.

This clonotype has only a few counts. This sequence joins TRBV5-1 and TRBJ2-3; tentative D call: TRBD1 (5 bases). The CDR3 has 16 residues. V was pared by 0 bases and J by 2 bases, with 13 bases between. CDR1 is SGHRS, CDR2 YFSETQ, per germline. CDR3 sequence reads: CASSLATGLLTDTQYF. CDR3 in DNA: TGCGCCAGCAGCTTGGCAACAGGCTTACTCACAGATACGCAGTATTTT. Filled out from reference TRBV5-1 and TRBJ2-3, the complete variable domain reads KAGVTQTPRYLIKTRGQQVTLSCSPISGHRSVSWYQQTPGQGLQFLFEYFSETQRNKGNFPGRFSGRQFSNSRSEMNVSTLELGDSALYLCASSLATGLLTDTQYFGPGTRLTVL.

This clonotype was seen just once. The gene calls are TRBV28 and TRBJ2-7; maybe TRBD2 (6 bases). The V end lost 9 bases, the J end lost 0 bases, and 15 bases lay between the germline ends. The CDR3 is made up of 14 amino acids. The germline CDR1 and CDR2 sequences are MDHEN and SYDVKM. The chain's CDR3 is CASKLEGNSYEQYF. The CDR3 DNA reads TGTGCCAGTAAATTGGAGGGCAACTCCTACGAGCAGTACTTC.

This clonotype has at least ten counts. The chain links TRBV11-2 to TRBJ2-3; the D call may be TRBD1 or TRBD2 (5 bases each). This CDR3 has 16 amino acids. V was cut by 3 bases and J by 1 base, with 14 bases left in between. Germline V gene data show CDR1 as SGHAT and CDR2 as FQNNGV. This CDR3 reads CASSFGAELGTDTQYF. The CDR3 coding sequence is TGTGCCAGCAGCTTCGGGGCAGAACTGGGCACAGATACGCAGTATTTT.

This clonotype was seen a handful of times. CDR3 nucleotides: TGTGCCAGCAGCACCCTGGGACATCCGAACACTGAAGCTTTCTTT. Translation gives CASSTLGHPNTEAFF. The genes are TRBV7-9 and TRBJ1-1, with a weak D call TRBD1 (6 bases). Germline V gene lookup returns CDR1 SEHNR and CDR2 FQNEAQ (reference sequence). V lost 5 bases and J lost 1, with 14 bases in between. The CDR3 length is 15 residues.

The chain combines TRBV20-1 with TRBJ2-3; weak D call: TRBD2 (5 bases). V was trimmed by 7 bases and J by 3 bases, leaving 17 bases between them. The CDR3 runs to 14 residues. Germline V gene lookup returns CDR1 DFQATT and CDR2 SNEGSKA (reference sequence). The CDR3 region is CSVGVGVGTDTQYF. The DNA for the CDR3 is TGCAGTGTCGGGGTGGGAGTCGGGACAGATACGCAGTATTTT.

In this sample, this clonotype turned up a few times. The V and J genes are TRBV4-1 and TRBJ2-7; D is possibly TRBD1 (5 bases). V was shortened by 1 base and J by 0 bases, with 13 bases between the two germline ends. Germline CDR1 is MGHRA and CDR2 is YSYEKL. The CDR3 runs to 16 residues. DNA for the CDR3: TGCGCCAGCAGCCAAGCCCTGACAGTCTCCTCCTACGAGCAGTACTTC. Protein: CASSQALTVSSYEQYF.

The V call is TRBV9, the J call TRBJ2-1, with 11 nucleotides matching TRBD2. The CDR3 covers 15 residues. V lost 6 bases and J lost 8; bases outside the gene matches: 10. Germline CDR1 SGDLS, CDR2 YYNGEE. The CDR3, as DNA: TGTGCCAGCAAACCCGGGACTAGCGGTGGGGATGAGCAGTTCTTC. It specifies CASKPGTSGGDEQFF.

The chain joins TRBV6-2 or TRBV6-3 to TRBJ2-7; no reliable D call. This CDR3 comprises 14 residues. CDR1 and CDR2 (germline): MNHEY, SVGEGT. Trimming took 2 bases from V and 0 from J, leaving 8 bases between them. The CDR3 is CASSYPASSYEQYF. The CDR3 DNA follows: TGTGCCAGCAGTTACCCGGCAAGCTCCTACGAGCAGTACTTC.

V and J are TRBV10-2 and TRBJ2-5; the match to TRBD2 covers 8 bases. The CDR3 extends over 15 amino acids. V was pared by 2 bases and J by 6 bases, with 8 bases of the junction left unmatched. The germline CDR1 and CDR2 sequences are WSHSY and SAAADI. The CDR3 coding sequence is TGCGCCAGCAGTGAGCCATTAGCGGGACGGAAGACCCAGTACTTC. Encoded protein: CASSEPLAGRKTQYF.

This clonotype has more than one count but fewer than ten. The chain joins TRBV10-2 to TRBJ2-1; TRBD1 is a possible D gene (5 bases). The CDR3 covers 15 residues. V lost 3 bases and J 6 bases, leaving 15 bases between the germline ends. The germline CDR1 and CDR2 sequences are WSHSY and SAAADI. The CDR3 bases are TGCGCCAGCAGTGAATTCGACAGATTTCTCAATGAGCAGTTCTTC. Its translation is CASSEFDRFLNEQFF.

This clonotype was detected only a few times. This chain joins TRBV6-6 and TRBJ2-1, with no clear D. CDR3 length: 14 amino acids. Per the germline V gene, CDR1 is MNHNY and CDR2 is SVGAGI (reference sequence). V was clipped by 4 bases and J by 4 bases, with 11 bases between them. CDR3 protein: CASSSLEGYNEQFF. The CDR3 coding sequence is TGTGCCAGCAGTTCACTCGAAGGATACAATGAGCAGTTCTTC.

The rearrangement joins TRBV7-2 to TRBJ1-1; D perhaps matches TRBD1 (6 bases). V was pared by 2 bases and J by 4 bases, with 14 bases between. The germline V gene has CDR1 SGHTA and CDR2 FQGNSA. There are 15 residues in the CDR3. This CDR3 is CASSLTGGPSTEAFF. The CDR3, as DNA: TGTGCCAGCAGCTTAACGGGGGGCCCGAGCACTGAAGCTTTCTTT. The whole variable domain, remainder taken from reference TRBV7-2 and TRBJ1-1, is GAGVSQSPSNKVTEKGKDVELRCDPISGHTALYWYRQSLGQGLEFLIYFQGNSAPDKSGLPSDRFSAERTGGSVSTLTIQRTQQEDSAVYLCASSLTGGPSTEAFFGQGTRLTVV.